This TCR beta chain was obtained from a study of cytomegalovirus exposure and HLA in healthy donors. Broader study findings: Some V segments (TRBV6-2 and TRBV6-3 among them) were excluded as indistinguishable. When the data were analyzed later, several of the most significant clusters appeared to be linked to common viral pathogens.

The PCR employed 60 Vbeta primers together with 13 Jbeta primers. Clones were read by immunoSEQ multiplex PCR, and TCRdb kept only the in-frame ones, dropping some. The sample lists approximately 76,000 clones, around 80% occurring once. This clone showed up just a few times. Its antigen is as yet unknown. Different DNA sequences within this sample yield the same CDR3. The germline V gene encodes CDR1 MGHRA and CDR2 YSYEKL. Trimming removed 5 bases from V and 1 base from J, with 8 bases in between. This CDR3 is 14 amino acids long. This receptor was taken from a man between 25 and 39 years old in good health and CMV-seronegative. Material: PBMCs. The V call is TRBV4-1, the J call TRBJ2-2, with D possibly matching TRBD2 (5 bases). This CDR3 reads CASSDRGNTGELFF. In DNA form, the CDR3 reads TGCGCCAGCAGCGACCGGGGGAACACCGGGGAGCTGTTTTTT.